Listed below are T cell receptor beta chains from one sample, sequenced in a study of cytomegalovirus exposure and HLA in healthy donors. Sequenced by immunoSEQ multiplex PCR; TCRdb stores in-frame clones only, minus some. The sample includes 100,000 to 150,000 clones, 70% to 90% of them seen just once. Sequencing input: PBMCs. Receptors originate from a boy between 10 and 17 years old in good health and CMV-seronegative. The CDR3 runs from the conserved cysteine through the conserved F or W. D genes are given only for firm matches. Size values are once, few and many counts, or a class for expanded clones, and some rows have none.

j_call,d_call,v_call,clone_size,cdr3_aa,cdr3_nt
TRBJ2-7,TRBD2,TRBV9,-,CASSLAGGTYEQYF,TGTGCCAGCAGCCTAGCGGGGGGGACCTACGAGCAGTACTTC
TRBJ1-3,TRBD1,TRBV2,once,CASRDRGESNTIYF,TGTGCCAGCAGAGACAGGGGGGAATCGAACACCATATATTTT
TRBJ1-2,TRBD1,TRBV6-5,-,CASSYSTGSVDGYTF,TGTGCCAGCAGTTACTCGACAGGGAGCGTGGATGGCTACACCTTC
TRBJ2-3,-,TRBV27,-,CASRILGSPTDTQYF,TGTGCCAGCAGGATTCTCGGGAGTCCCACAGATACGCAGTATTTT
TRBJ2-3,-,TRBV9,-,CASSPDTIDTDTQYF,TGTGCCAGCAGCCCGGACACAATTGACACAGATACGCAGTATTTT
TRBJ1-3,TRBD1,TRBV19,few,CASTRDSGTIYF,TGTGCCAGTACCCGGGACAGTGGCACCATATATTTT
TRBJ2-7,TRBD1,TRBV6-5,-,CASSYRPTGLDEQYF,TGTGCCAGCAGTTACCGACCGACAGGGCTGGACGAGCAGTACTTC
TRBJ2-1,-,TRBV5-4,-,CASSFRDEQFF,TGTGCCAGCAGCTTTCGGGATGAGCAGTTCTTC
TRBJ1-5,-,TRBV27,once,CASSRSNQPQHF,TGTGCCAGCAGTCGTTCTAATCAGCCCCAGCATTTT
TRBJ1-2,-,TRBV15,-,CATSSWVGPRGYTF,TGTGCCACCAGCAGTTGGGTTGGCCCGAGGGGCTACACCTTC
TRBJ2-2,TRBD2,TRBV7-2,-,CAGTSMNTGELFF,TGTGCCGGGACTAGCATGAACACCGGGGAGCTGTTTTTT
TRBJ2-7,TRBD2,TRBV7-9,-,CASSLSSGGEQYF,TGTGCCAGCAGCTTAAGCAGCGGGGGCGAGCAGTACTTC
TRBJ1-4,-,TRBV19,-,CASSVTATNEKLFF,TGTGCCAGTAGTGTGACAGCAACTAATGAAAAACTGTTTTTT
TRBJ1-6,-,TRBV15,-,CATSRDNSNSPLHF,TGTGCCACCAGCAGGGACAATAGCAATTCACCCCTCCACTTT
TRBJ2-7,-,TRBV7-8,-,CASMLYSYEQYF,TGTGCCAGCATGCTCTACTCCTACGAGCAGTACTTC
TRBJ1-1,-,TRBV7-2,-,CASSLNRPGITTEAFF,TGTGCCAGCAGCTTAAATAGGCCGGGGATCACCACTGAAGCTTTCTTT
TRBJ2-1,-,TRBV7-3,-,CASSWGGKSDEQFF,TGTGCCAGCAGCTGGGGCGGGAAGAGCGATGAGCAGTTCTTC
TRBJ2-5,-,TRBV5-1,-,CASRSSQETQYF,TGCGCCAGCAGATCCAGTCAAGAGACCCAGTACTTC
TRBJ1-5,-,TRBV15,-,CATSLDPYQPQHF,TGTGCCACCAGCCTAGACCCTTATCAGCCCCAGCATTTT
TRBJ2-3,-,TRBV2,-,CASSERGQDTDTQYF,TGTGCCAGCAGTGAAAGGGGTCAGGACACAGATACGCAGTATTTT
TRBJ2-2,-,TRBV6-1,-,CANQGSGELFF,TGTGCCAATCAGGGTAGCGGGGAGCTGTTTTTT
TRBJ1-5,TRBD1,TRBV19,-,CASQDRAVETQHF,TGTGCCAGTCAGGACAGGGCGGTAGAGACCCAGCATTTT
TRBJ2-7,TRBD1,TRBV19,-,CASSARDRGEQYF,TGTGCCAGTAGTGCCCGGGACAGGGGGGAGCAGTACTTC
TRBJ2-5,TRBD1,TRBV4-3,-,CASSHGTGEETQYF,TGCGCCAGCAGCCATGGGACAGGAGAAGAGACCCAGTACTTC
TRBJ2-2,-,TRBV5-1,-,CASSLGTARGATGELFF,TGCGCCAGCAGCTTGGGGACGGCCAGGGGCGCCACCGGGGAGCTGTTTTTT
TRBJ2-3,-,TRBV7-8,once,CASSSVASMQYF,TGTGCCAGCAGCTCAGTGGCTAGCATGCAGTATTTT
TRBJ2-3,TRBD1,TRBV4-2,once,CASSQEGQNTDTQYF,TGTGCCAGCAGCCAAGAGGGACAGAACACAGATACGCAGTATTTT
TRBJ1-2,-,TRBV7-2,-,CASSFGGARGYTF,TGTGCCAGCAGCTTTGGGGGGGCGCGGGGCTACACCTTC
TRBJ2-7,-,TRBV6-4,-,CASGRGCGSYEQYF,TGTGCCAGCGGGAGGGGGTGTGGCTCCTACGAGCAGTACTTC
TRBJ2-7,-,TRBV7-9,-,CASSTYYEQYF,TGTGCCAGCAGCACCTACTACGAGCAGTACTTC
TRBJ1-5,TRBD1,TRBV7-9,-,CASSPGQGALNQPQHF,TGTGCCAGCAGCCCAGGACAGGGGGCCCTCAATCAGCCCCAGCATTTT
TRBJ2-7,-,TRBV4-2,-,CASSQAGILGVDEQYF,TGTGCCAGCAGCCAAGCGGGGATATTGGGCGTGGACGAGCAGTACTTC
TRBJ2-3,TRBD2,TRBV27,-,CASTNSGGRTDTQYF,TGTGCCAGCACCAATAGCGGGGGGCGCACAGATACGCAGTATTTT
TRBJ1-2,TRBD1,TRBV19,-,CASSYRDRRNYGYTF,TGTGCCAGTAGTTATAGGGACAGGAGGAACTATGGCTACACCTTC
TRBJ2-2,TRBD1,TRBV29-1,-,CSVGTGGTGELFF,TGCAGCGTAGGGACAGGGGGGACCGGGGAGCTGTTTTTT
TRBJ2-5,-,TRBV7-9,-,CASSLARDSETQYF,TGTGCCAGCAGCTTAGCTCGAGACTCGGAGACCCAGTACTTC
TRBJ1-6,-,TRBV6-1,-,CASSKDTNSPLHF,TGTGCCAGCAGTAAGGACACTAATTCACCCCTCCACTTT
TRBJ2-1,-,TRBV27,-,CASSSRSNEQFF,TGTGCCAGCAGTTCCCGTAGCAATGAGCAGTTCTTC
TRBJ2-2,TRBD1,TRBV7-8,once,CASSLQGDTGELFF,TGTGCCAGCAGCCTACAGGGGGACACCGGGGAGCTGTTTTTT
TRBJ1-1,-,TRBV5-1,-,CASSLELAAGTGAEAFF,TGCGCCAGCAGCTTGGAATTGGCGGCGGGGACGGGCGCTGAAGCTTTCTTT